The 6 T cell receptor beta chains given below trace back to one sample, sequenced in a study of OX40 agonist ivuxolimab in advanced cancers. Only in-frame clones appear in the TCRdb table, and some are missing; sequencing was by immunoSEQ multiplex PCR. The data show roughly 71,000 clones, with roughly nine tenths seen just once and about 14% held by the top ten. The sequencing used CD4+ or CD8+ T cells sorted from blood, collected in a trial of the OX40 agonist ivuxolimab. These TCRs come from an adult with an advanced solid tumor such as melanoma, head and neck, liver or kidney cancer.

The CDR3 loop reads CASSTRRQDPRRDGYTF. DNA of the CDR3: TGTGCCAGCAGCACCCGTCGACAGGACCCCCGGAGAGATGGCTACACCTTC. The chain combines TRBV13 with TRBJ1-2, with D perhaps TRBD1 (6 bases). Germline CDR1 is PRHDT and CDR2 is FYEKMQ (reference sequence). V was clipped by 5 bases and J by 6 bases, with 25 bases between them. This CDR3 is 17 amino acids long. The whole variable domain, filled in from reference TRBV13 and TRBJ1-2, reads AAGVIQSPRHLIKEKRETATLKCYPIPRHDTVYWYQQGPGQDPQFLISFYEKMQSDKGSIPDRFSAQQFSDYHSELNMSSLELGDSALYFCASSTRRQDPRRDGYTFGSGTRLTVV.

This chain links TRBV11-2 with TRBJ2-1; D possibly corresponds to TRBD1 (6 bases). The CDR3 sequence is 15 residues long. Trimming removed 5 bases at V and 5 bases at J, with 16 bases between. Germline loops: CDR1 SGHAT, CDR2 FQNNGV. The CDR3, as DNA: TGTGCCAGCAGCCGTACCCAGGGGCATAACAATGAGCAGTTCTTC. Amino acids: CASSRTQGHNNEQFF.

As regards this clone: One junction end disagrees with the germline gene, perhaps due to a read error. The CDR3 bases are TGTGCTAGCAGCTTGGGAGCGGAGTACCAAGAGACCCAGTACTTC. The encoded protein is CASSLGAEYQETQYF. This sequence joins TRBV7-7 and TRBJ2-5, with a weak D call TRBD2 (5 bases). The CDR3 extends over 15 amino acids. Germline V gene lookup returns CDR1 SSHAT and CDR2 FNYEAQ (reference sequence).

This rearrangement joins TRBV5-1 to TRBJ2-1; the D is unclear. V lost 6 bases to trimming and J lost 9 bases, with 10 bases between them. The CDR3 length is 11 residues. Germline V gene data show CDR1 as SGHRS and CDR2 as YFSETQ. The CDR3 bases are TGCGCCAGCACGGTAGGACCTGAGCAGTTCTTC. Protein product: CASTVGPEQFF.

The chain carries TRBV11-3 and TRBJ1-1; D is ambiguous. V was cut by 5 bases and J by 5 bases, with 12 bases left in between. This CDR3 is built from 13 residues. Germline CDR1 and CDR2: SGHNT and YENEEA. In DNA form, the CDR3 reads TGTGCCAGCAGCCCACGGGCGGGGACTGAAGCTTTCTTT. Residues: CASSPRAGTEAFF.

The V and J genes are TRBV11-3 and TRBJ2-5; perhaps D is TRBD1 or TRBD2 (5 bases each). The CDR3 has 16 residues. V was pared by 5 bases and J by 2 bases, with 18 bases between. Germline V gene lookup returns CDR1 SGHNT and CDR2 YENEEA. The CDR3 coding sequence is TGTGCCAGCAGCGTAGTCTCCCGGGGCCAGCAAGAGACCCAGTACTTC. Its protein is CASSVVSRGQQETQYF.